These 20 T cell receptor beta chains originate from one sample sequenced in a study of blood T cell repertoires in COVID-19. TCRdb's copy holds only in-frame clones and misses some; the assay was immunoSEQ multiplex PCR. The repertoire holds approximately 440,000 clones, with about 90% as singletons. Material: PBMCs or T cells enriched from blood (not recorded which). Receptors originate from a woman aged 18-30 years who had recovered from COVID-19.

This clone was seen more than once but under ten times. In the same sample, other DNA sequences code for this CDR3. The chain joins TRBV25-1 to TRBJ1-2, with a tentative D call TRBD1 (5 bases). Germline CDR1 is MGHDK and CDR2 is SYGVNS. This CDR3 comprises 12 residues. V shed 3 bases and J shed 8 bases, with 10 bases lying between them. CDR3 DNA sequence: TGTGCCAGCAGTGAGGCAGGGCGAGGCTACACCTTC. Its translation: CASSEAGRGYTF.

This chain links TRBV19 with TRBJ2-3; tentative D call: TRBD2 (5 bases). Per the germline V gene, CDR1 is LNHDA and CDR2 is SQIVND (reference sequence). The V gene lost 6 bases and the J gene lost 2 bases, with 12 bases spanning the gap. CDR3 length: 14 amino acids. CDR3 sequence (DNA): TGTGCCAGTAGGTCGGCGGAGGCCACAGATACGCAGTATTTT. Protein product: CASRSAEATDTQYF.

The rearrangement links TRBV5-1 to TRBJ1-6; possible D gene TRBD1, 6 bases. The CDR3 covers 19 residues. Germline CDR1 SGHRS, CDR2 YFSETQ. Between the trimmed V and J ends, which lost 0 bases and 0 bases, there was a span of 16 bases. DNA for the CDR3: TGCGCCAGCAGCTTGGTGGACAGTGCACCTGGCTCCTATAATTCACCCCTCCACTTT. Protein product: CASSLVDSAPGSYNSPLHF.

This chain joins TRBV7-9 and TRBJ1-6; D is possibly TRBD1 (5 bases). Per germline, CDR1 SEHNR and CDR2 FQNEAQ (reference sequence). The V and J ends lost 5 bases and 14 bases respectively, with 16 bases between them. The CDR3 covers 13 residues. The CDR3 DNA is TGTGCCAGCAGCCTCGACCTGGGCAGGGCCCTCCACTTT. It is translated as CASSLDLGRALHF.

The genes are TRBV28 and TRBJ1-5; D may be TRBD1 (5 bases). The CDR3 totals 16 residues. The germline V gene has CDR1 MDHEN and CDR2 SYDVKM. Trimming cost V 4 bases and J 3 bases, with 16 bases left between them. The CDR3 DNA is TGTGCCAGCAGTTCCATTCCAACAGGTTACAATCAGCCCCAGCATTTT. It codes for CASSSIPTGYNQPQHF.

The genes are TRBV2 and TRBJ2-7; 9 bases line up with TRBD2. CDR3 length: 15 amino acids. In germline, CDR1 is SNHLY, CDR2 FYNNEI. Trimming cost V 2 bases and J 4 bases; bases outside gene matches: 6. CDR3 amino acids: CASSESAGGPYEQYF. CDR3 in DNA: TGTGCCAGCAGTGAAAGCGCGGGGGGGCCGTACGAGCAGTACTTC.

V usage is TRBV11-2 and J usage is TRBJ1-3; TRBD1 matches at 8 bases. J gave up 1 base and V 5 bases, and 4 bases lay outside the gene matches. CDR3 length: 15 amino acids. The germline gives CDR1 SGHAT, CDR2 FQNNGV. CDR3 bases: TGTGCCAGCAGCCCCAGACAGGGGTCTGGAAACACCATATATTTT. Translating gives CASSPRQGSGNTIYF.

The chain uses TRBV5-1 and TRBJ1-1; possible D gene TRBD1, 6 bases. The CDR3 runs 16 residues. Per the germline V gene, CDR1 is SGHRS and CDR2 is YFSETQ. Trimming removed 0 bases from V and 4 bases from J, with 16 bases in between. This chain's CDR3 is CASSLVWGGGSTEAFF. CDR3 in DNA: TGCGCCAGCAGCTTGGTGTGGGGAGGGGGGAGCACTGAAGCTTTCTTT.

This clone was seen only a few times. This chain links TRBV5-1 with TRBJ2-2; D possibly corresponds to TRBD1 (6 bases). Trimming removed 4 bases from V and 7 bases from J, with 17 bases in between. Germline V gene sequence: CDR1 SGHRS, CDR2 YFSETQ. The CDR3 is 15 residues long. The CDR3 protein is CASSPNWGPHGELFF. CDR3 nucleotide sequence: TGCGCCAGCAGCCCCAACTGGGGGCCCCACGGGGAGCTGTTTTTT.

V gene TRBV3-1 (or the pseudogene TRBV3-2) combines with J gene TRBJ2-7; TRBD1 might be the D (5 bases). Germline CDR1 and CDR2: LGHDT and YNNKEL (reference sequence). The CDR3 runs 15 residues. Trimming left V 0 bases short and J 1 base short, with 10 bases between. CDR3 in DNA: TGTGCCAGCAGCCAAGATAGTACAGGATCCTACGAGCAGTACTTC. This sequence encodes CASSQDSTGSYEQYF.

The genes are TRBV7-9 and TRBJ1-1; D may be TRBD1 (6 bases). The ends were cut back, 4 bases at V and 4 bases at J, with 13 bases in the middle. The CDR3 has 14 amino acids. CDR1 is SEHNR and CDR2 is FQNEAQ in the germline V gene (reference sequence). CDR3 amino acids: CASSSTGRGTEAFF. CDR3 nucleotide sequence: TGTGCCAGCAGCTCCACAGGGCGAGGCACTGAAGCTTTCTTT.

V usage is TRBV5-1 and J usage is TRBJ2-5; a possible D gene is TRBD1 (5 bases). The CDR3 sequence is 14 residues long. Trimming shortened V by 0 bases and J by 4 bases, and 10 bases separated the two germline ends. The V gene's germline CDR1 is SGHRS and CDR2 YFSETQ. The CDR3 is CASSLVGQGETQYF. The CDR3 DNA sequence: TGCGCCAGCAGCTTGGTTGGCCAGGGAGAGACCCAGTACTTC.

This clone was seen a single time. V gene TRBV7-9 combines with J gene TRBJ1-1; D is possibly TRBD1 (5 bases). Trimming took 7 bases from V and 11 from J, leaving 20 bases between them. This CDR3 is built from 13 residues. Germline V gives CDR1 SEHNR, CDR2 FQNEAQ (reference sequence). CDR3 protein: CASTLSGSEKAFF. In DNA, the CDR3 is TGTGCCAGCACCCTCTCAGGGTCGGAAAAGGCTTTCTTT.

V usage is TRBV6-5 and J usage is TRBJ2-5, with TRBD2 matching over 12 bases. V lost 0 bases to trimming and J lost 14 bases; unmatched junction nucleotides: 7. The CDR3 totals 14 residues. Germline V gene data show CDR1 as MNHEY and CDR2 as SVGAGI. The CDR3, as DNA: TGTGCCAGCAGTTACTCGTCTAGCGGGGGGGCACATTACTTC. Protein product: CASSYSSSGGAHYF.

The CDR3 DNA reads as TGCGCCAGCAGCTTAGACCTGAGGAATGAGCAGTTCTTC. It yields the protein CASSLDLRNEQFF. The chain combines TRBV5-1 with TRBJ2-1; D not certain. V was clipped by 2 bases and J by 7 bases, with 10 bases between them. This CDR3 contains 13 residues. Germline V CDR1 and CDR2: SGHRS, YFSETQ.

The rearrangement links TRBV19 to TRBJ1-5; TRBD1 matches at 11 bases. The CDR3 runs to 15 residues. Germline CDR1 LNHDA, CDR2 SQIVND (reference sequence). Trimming removed 8 bases from V and 4 bases from J; junction bases left unmatched: 7. The CDR3 coding sequence is TGTGCCAGTCGGGGCGGGACAGGGGGAAATCAGCCCCAGCATTTT. This encodes CASRGGTGGNQPQHF.

CDR3 protein: CAISEEQADYGYTF. The CDR3 nucleotides are TGTGCCATCAGTGAGGAGCAAGCCGACTATGGCTACACCTTC. The gene calls are TRBV10-3 and TRBJ1-2, with D unclear. Germline-derived CDR1 and CDR2 are ENHRY and SYGVKD. The germline V and J ends were trimmed by 2 bases and 3 bases, with 10 bases remaining between them. This CDR3 region has 14 residues.

The V gene is TRBV4-1, the J gene TRBJ1-5; D perhaps matches TRBD1 (6 bases). V shed 1 base and J shed 7 bases, with 17 bases lying between them. The CDR3 loop spans 16 amino acids. Germline values: CDR1 MGHRA, CDR2 YSYEKL. DNA of the CDR3: TGCGCCAGCAGCCAAGCATCGCAGGGGCAGAAACAGCCCCAGCATTTT. Translation: CASSQASQGQKQPQHF.

This chain connects TRBV5-6 to TRBJ1-3; tentative D call: TRBD1 (5 bases). The CDR3 extends over 15 amino acids. Trimming took 6 bases from V and 0 from J, leaving 13 bases between them. Germline-derived CDR1 and CDR2 are SGHDT and YYEEEE. The CDR3 here is CASTRWGVSGNTIYF. CDR3 in DNA: TGTGCCAGCACCAGGTGGGGGGTCTCTGGAAACACCATATATTTT.

This chain joins TRBV19 and TRBJ1-2, with D possibly being TRBD1 (6 bases). The CDR3 is 14 residues long. Germline-derived CDR1 and CDR2 are LNHDA and SQIVND (reference sequence). Trimming took 6 bases from V and 0 from J, leaving 11 bases between them. For the CDR3, the DNA is TGTGCCAGTAGGTCAGGGACAACTAACTATGGCTACACCTTC. It encodes CASRSGTTNYGYTF.